This T cell receptor (beta chain) was sequenced in a study of T cell repertoires in ileal Crohn's disease. Across the study: Patients had a median approximately 7.8-year disease duration, and roughly 32% were active smokers. Findings and limits, study-wide: Compared with non-smokers, active smokers at surgery showed more clonal expansions. Every patient over 26.8% clonality showed endoscopic recurrence.

Trimming shortened V by 4 bases and J by 0 bases, and 7 bases separated the two germline ends. Germline V gene sequence: CDR1 LGHNT, CDR2 FRNRAP. The CDR3 runs to 13 residues. As for this clone: Its antigen is unidentified.

Each sample's TCRB immunosequencing used around 510 nanograms of biopsy DNA. The table came from immunoSEQ multiplex PCR; TCRdb's copy has only in-frame clones and leaves some out. The sample holds roughly 2,000 clones; about 90% are singletons and the top ten take over 5%. The specimen was ileal tissue. This chain connects TRBV12-5 to TRBJ2-7; D not resolved. The receptor comes from an adult with Crohn's disease. The CDR3 loop reads CASGSGSSYEQYF. CDR3 nucleotides: TGTGCTAGTGGTTCCGGTTCCTCCTACGAGCAGTACTTC.